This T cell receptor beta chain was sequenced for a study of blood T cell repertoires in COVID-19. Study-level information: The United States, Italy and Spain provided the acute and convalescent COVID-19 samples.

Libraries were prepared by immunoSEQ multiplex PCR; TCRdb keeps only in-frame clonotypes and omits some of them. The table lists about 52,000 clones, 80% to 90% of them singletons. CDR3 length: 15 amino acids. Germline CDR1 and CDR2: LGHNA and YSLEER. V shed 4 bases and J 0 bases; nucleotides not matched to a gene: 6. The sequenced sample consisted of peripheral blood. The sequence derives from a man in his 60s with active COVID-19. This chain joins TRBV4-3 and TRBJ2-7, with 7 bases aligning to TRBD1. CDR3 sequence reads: CASSPATGASYEQYF. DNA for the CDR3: TGCGCCAGCAGCCCAGCCACAGGGGCCTCCTACGAGCAGTACTTC.